The entry that follows covers one T cell receptor (beta chain) sequence. The antigen remains unidentified. V gave up 7 bases and J gave up 5 bases, with 21 bases separating them. CDR1 SGHDN and CDR2 FVKESK come from the germline V gene. The CDR3 is 15 residues long. This specimen belongs to a study of T cell responses to AZD1222 COVID-19 vaccine. Study-level results: Most donors were white British and more were female, and clonal diversity was possibly underestimated.

The method was immunoSEQ multiplex PCR; TCRdb's version includes in-frame clones alone and lacks a portion of them. Altogether roughly 160,000 clones are present, roughly 89% being singletons, with the ten largest covering 0.85% to 1.1%. The sequences come from peripheral blood, collected 28 days after the second AZD1222 dose. This receptor was obtained from an adult who received the AZD1222 COVID-19 vaccine. This chain links TRBV14 with TRBJ2-7; D gene uncertain. This chain's CDR3 is CASMPWAAPPHEQYF. The CDR3 region has the DNA TGTGCCAGCATGCCCTGGGCAGCCCCCCCCCACGAGCAGTACTTC.